This T cell receptor (beta chain) came from a study of T cells in Graves' hyperthyroidism and ophthalmopathy. Study results and limitations: Blood samples included most of the expanded thyroid clonotypes exceeding 0.001.

This clonotype occurred a few times. Its antigen remains unknown. This CDR3 spans 14 amino acids. CDR1 and CDR2 from the germline V gene are WSHSY and SAAADI. V lost 10 bases, J lost 0 bases, and 14 bases lay in between. A patient was excluded if there was uncontrolled infection, other autoimmune disease, pregnancy or lactation. Using RNA transcripts as the source, TCR beta CDR3 regions were amplified. The HTBI set primed first-round TCR CDR3 RT-PCR. MiXCR, applied by TCRdb to the multiplex PCR reads, yields one record per CDR3 protein. This sample has approximately 420,000 distinct CDR3 sequences, with roughly 13% found just once.

The receptor's source is a woman aged 18-29 years with Graves' hyperthyroidism. The V and J genes are TRBV10-2 and TRBJ2-3; D may be TRBD2 (5 bases). Source material: blood. The CDR3 DNA follows: TGCGCCACCTCAACTGGCGGGAGCACAGATACGCAGTATTTT. Its translation is CATSTGGSTDTQYF.